Listed below are T cell receptor beta chains from one sample, sequenced in a study of human T cells and chemical hapten exposure. TCRdb reprocessed the 5' RACE reads via MiXCR and lists one record per CDR3 protein. This sample carries approximately 80,000 distinct CDR3 sequences, more than 15% of them seen once, and the ten largest clones take nearly 7%. The receptors here all came from a female donor in good health. CDR3s include the opening cysteine and the closing phenylalanine or tryptophan. D genes are given only for firm matches. Clone sizes are given selectively: once, few, many, or a class where the clone is expanded.

- TRBJ2-2 few TRBV11-3 CASSFSNGELFF TGTGCCAGCAGCTTTAGCAACGGGGAGCTGTTTTTT
TRBD1 TRBJ1-2 - TRBV14 CASSQGRTGGYGYTF TGTGCCAGCAGCCAAGGACGGACAGGGGGCTATGGCTACACCTTC
- TRBJ2-3 - TRBV4-3 CASIQDGNTQYF TGCGCCAGCATCCAAGATGGAAATACGCAGTATTTT
- TRBJ2-1 - TRBV29-1 CSVEDPGTEQFF TGCAGCGTTGAAGACCCAGGGACTGAGCAGTTCTTC
- TRBJ2-7 - TRBV5-6 CASSLVAEGQYF TGTGCCAGCAGCTTGGTCGCAGAAGGGCAGTACTTC
- TRBJ1-6 few TRBV12-3/TRBV12-4 CASSGLRSSYNSPLHF TGTGCCAGCAGTGGATTGCGTAGCTCCTATAATTCACCCCTCCACTTT
- TRBJ2-1 few TRBV7-9 CASSPFNRGFPSNEQFF TGTGCCAGCAGCCCCTTCAACCGGGGCTTCCCCTCGAATGAGCAGTTCTTC
- TRBJ2-1 few TRBV7-9 CASSSSLGAGYNEQFF TGTGCCAGCAGCTCAAGTCTAGGGGCCGGGTACAATGAGCAGTTCTTC
TRBD2 TRBJ2-3 few TRBV2 CALTGTLAGITDTQYF TGTGCACTCACAGGGACACTAGCGGGAATAACAGATACGCAGTATTTT
- TRBJ2-7 few TRBV28 CASSLIRERQYF TGTGCCAGCAGTTTAATAAGGGAGAGGCAGTACTTC
- TRBJ1-1 many TRBV20-1 CSARGTGDTEAFF TGCAGTGCTAGAGGGACGGGCGACACTGAAGCTTTCTTT
TRBD2 TRBJ2-5 few TRBV20-1 CSASGEREVHETQYF TGCAGTGCTAGTGGAGAGCGGGAGGTTCACGAGACCCAGTACTTC
- TRBJ2-7 - TRBV11-2 CASSHRLAKSYEQYF TGTGCCAGCAGCCACCGCCTGGCGAAATCCTACGAGCAGTACTTC
TRBD1 TRBJ1-2 many TRBV5-1 CASSWDSQGYTF TGCGCCAGCAGCTGGGACAGCCAAGGCTACACCTTC
- TRBJ1-1 - TRBV6-1 CASSESFTTANTEAFF TGTGCCAGCAGTGAATCGTTCACGACAGCTAACACTGAAGCTTTCTTT
TRBD2 TRBJ2-7 many TRBV27 CASSLISRLAGTYEQYF TGTGCCAGCAGTTTAATATCCCGACTAGCGGGCACCTACGAGCAGTACTTC
- TRBJ1-1 medium-sized TRBV27 CASSLSTGAPNTEAFF TGTGCCAGCAGTTTATCGACGGGGGCGCCTAACACTGAAGCTTTCTTT
- TRBJ2-1 few TRBV7-9 CASSKGRAASGFF TGTGCCAGCAGCAAAGGAAGGGCCGCGAGTGGATTCTTC
- TRBJ1-1 - TRBV15 CATSRVQTEAFF TGTGCCACCAGCAGAGTACAGACTGAAGCTTTCTTT
TRBD1 TRBJ1-2 - TRBV27 CASSLNDRVYGYTF TGTGCCAGCAGTTTGAACGACAGGGTCTATGGCTACACCTTC
TRBD1 TRBJ2-7 few TRBV29-1 CSVEDLGTGNHEQYF TGCAGCGTTGAAGATCTCGGGACAGGGAACCACGAGCAGTACTTC
- TRBJ1-2 - TRBV28 CASSSPPAHGYTF TGTGCCAGCAGTTCTCCCCCCGCCCATGGCTACACCTTC
TRBD2 TRBJ2-3 few TRBV29-1 CSVSSGSEADTQYF TGCAGCGTTAGTAGCGGGAGTGAGGCAGATACGCAGTATTTT
TRBD2 TRBJ2-7 few TRBV2 CASSGSSRRASGIHEQYF TGTGCCAGCAGTGGAAGTTCTAGACGGGCTAGCGGGATCCACGAGCAGTACTTC
- TRBJ2-3 - TRBV20-1 CSAATSGNTDTQYF TGCAGTGCCGCGACGTCCGGGAACACAGATACGCAGTATTTT
- TRBJ2-5 - TRBV3-1 CASSPLGYSPYQETQYF TGTGCCAGCAGCCCCTTAGGGTACTCTCCGTACCAAGAGACCCAGTACTTC
TRBD2 TRBJ2-3 few TRBV5-1 CASRAGAYAGEDTQYF TGCGCCAGCAGAGCGGGAGCCTACGCGGGGGAAGATACGCAGTATTTT
- TRBJ1-3 - TRBV3-1 CASSQSEIRVSGNTIYF TGTGCCAGCAGCCAAAGCGAAATAAGAGTCTCTGGAAACACCATATATTTT
- TRBJ1-1 many TRBV20-1 CSARRDEAFF TGCAGTGCTAGAAGGGACGAAGCTTTCTTT
- TRBJ2-7 few TRBV6-2/TRBV6-3 CASSQGEQYF TGTGCCAGCAGTCAGGGCGAGCAGTACTTC
TRBD1 TRBJ1-5 few TRBV9 CASGDRAQPQHF TGTGCCAGCGGAGACAGGGCCCAGCCCCAGCATTTT
- TRBJ1-1 few TRBV7-2 CASSLEEEMNTEAFF TGTGCCAGCAGCTTAGAAGAGGAGATGAACACTGAAGCTTTCTTT
TRBD1 TRBJ1-3 few TRBV30 CAWRDRGVGNTIYF TGTGCCTGGCGGGACAGGGGGGTTGGAAACACCATATATTTT
- TRBJ1-5 few TRBV30 CAWSYRGNQPQHF TGTGCCTGGAGCTACAGGGGCAATCAGCCCCAGCATTTT
- TRBJ1-1 - TRBV5-6 CASSLVNYAGRTEAFF TGTGCCAGCAGCTTGGTTAATTATGCGGGGCGGACTGAAGCTTTCTTT
TRBD2 TRBJ2-7 - TRBV20-1 CSARPTSGVGYEQYF TGCAGTGCTCGTCCTACTAGCGGGGTAGGGTACGAGCAGTACTTC
- TRBJ1-5 few TRBV6-2/TRBV6-3 CASSPPGGNQPQHF TGTGCCAGCAGTCCCCCTGGGGGCAATCAGCCCCAGCATTTT
TRBD2 TRBJ2-1 - TRBV5-1 CASSLRSGAYNEQFF TGCGCCAGCAGCTTAAGGAGCGGGGCCTACAATGAGCAGTTCTTC
TRBD1 TRBJ2-5 - TRBV5-5 CASSRTAGTGNQETQYF TGTGCCAGCAGCAGAACTGCCGGGACAGGTAATCAAGAGACCCAGTACTTC
- TRBJ2-7 - TRBV30 CAWSVTSSEQYF TGTGCCTGGAGTGTAACTTCATCCGAGCAGTACTTC
- TRBJ2-1 - TRBV20-1 CSARAGTTTLFNEQFF TGCAGTGCTAGAGCTGGGACCACCACCCTATTCAATGAGCAGTTCTTC
- TRBJ2-1 - TRBV7-9 CASSLGQGTYNEQFF TGTGCCAGCAGCTTAGGTCAGGGTACCTACAATGAGCAGTTCTTC
- TRBJ2-3 - TRBV20-1 CSARDWGSSTDTQYF TGCAGTGCTAGAGATTGGGGGAGTAGCACAGATACGCAGTATTTT
- TRBJ1-1 - TRBV7-6 CASSSQPGVTEAFF TGTGCCAGCAGCTCCCAACCCGGGGTGACTGAAGCTTTCTTT
- TRBJ1-1 many TRBV29-1 CSVLGLTRAFF TGCAGCGTTTTGGGACTGACACGGGCTTTCTTT